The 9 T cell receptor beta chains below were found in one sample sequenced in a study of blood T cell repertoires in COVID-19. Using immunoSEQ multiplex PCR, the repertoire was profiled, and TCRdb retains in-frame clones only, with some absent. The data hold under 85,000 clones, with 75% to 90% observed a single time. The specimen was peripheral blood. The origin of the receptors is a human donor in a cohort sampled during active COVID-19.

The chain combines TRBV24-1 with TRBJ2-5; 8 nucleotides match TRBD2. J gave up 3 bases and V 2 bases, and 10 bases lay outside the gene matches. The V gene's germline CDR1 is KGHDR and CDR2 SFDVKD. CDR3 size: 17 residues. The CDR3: CATSDSWSGGEKETQYF. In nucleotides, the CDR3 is TGTGCCACCAGTGATTCGTGGTCCGGGGGGGAAAAAGAGACCCAGTACTTC.

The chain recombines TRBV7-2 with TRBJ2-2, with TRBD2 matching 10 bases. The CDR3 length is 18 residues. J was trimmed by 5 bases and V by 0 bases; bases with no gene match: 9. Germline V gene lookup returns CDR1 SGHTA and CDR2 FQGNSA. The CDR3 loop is CASSLASQRGGRTGELFF. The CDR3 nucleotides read TGTGCCAGCAGCTTAGCGAGCCAGCGGGGGGGCCGGACCGGGGAGCTGTTTTTT.

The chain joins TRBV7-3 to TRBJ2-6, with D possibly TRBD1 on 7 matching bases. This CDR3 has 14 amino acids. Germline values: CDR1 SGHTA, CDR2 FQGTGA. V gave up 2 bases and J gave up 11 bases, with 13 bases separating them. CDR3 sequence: CASSLGQGGDVLTF. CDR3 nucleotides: TGTGCCAGCAGCTTAGGGCAGGGGGGCGACGTCCTGACTTTC.

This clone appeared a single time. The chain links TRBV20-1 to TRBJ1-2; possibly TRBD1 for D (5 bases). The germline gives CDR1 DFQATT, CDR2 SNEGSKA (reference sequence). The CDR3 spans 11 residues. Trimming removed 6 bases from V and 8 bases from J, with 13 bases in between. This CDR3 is CSARDLGGYTF. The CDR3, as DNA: TGCAGTGCCAGGGACTTGGGGGGCTACACCTTC.

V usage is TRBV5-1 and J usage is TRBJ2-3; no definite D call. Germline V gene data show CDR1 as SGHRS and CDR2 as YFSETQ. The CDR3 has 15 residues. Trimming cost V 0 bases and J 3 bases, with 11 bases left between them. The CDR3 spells CASSLGIQRTDTQYF. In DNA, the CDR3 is TGCGCCAGCAGCTTGGGGATTCAGAGGACAGATACGCAGTATTTT.

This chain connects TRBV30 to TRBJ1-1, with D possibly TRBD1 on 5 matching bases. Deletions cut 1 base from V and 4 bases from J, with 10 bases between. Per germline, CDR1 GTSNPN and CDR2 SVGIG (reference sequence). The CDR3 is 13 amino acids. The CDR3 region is CAWSDQGFTEAFF. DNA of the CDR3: TGTGCCTGGAGTGACCAGGGATTCACTGAAGCTTTCTTT.

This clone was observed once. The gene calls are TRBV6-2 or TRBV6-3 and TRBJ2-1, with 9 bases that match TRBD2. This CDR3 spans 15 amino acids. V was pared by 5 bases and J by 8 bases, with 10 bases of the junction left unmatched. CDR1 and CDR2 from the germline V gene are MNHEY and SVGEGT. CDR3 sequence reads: CASSHVAGDFDEQFF. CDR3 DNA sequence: TGTGCCAGCAGTCACGTAGCGGGGGACTTCGATGAGCAGTTCTTC.

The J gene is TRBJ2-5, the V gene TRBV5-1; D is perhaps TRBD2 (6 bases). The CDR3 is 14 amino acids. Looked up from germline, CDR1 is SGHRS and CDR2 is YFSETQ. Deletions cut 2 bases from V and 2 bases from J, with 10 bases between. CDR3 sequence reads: CASSFLGRQETQYF. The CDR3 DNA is TGCGCCAGCAGCTTTCTAGGGAGGCAAGAGACCCAGTACTTC.

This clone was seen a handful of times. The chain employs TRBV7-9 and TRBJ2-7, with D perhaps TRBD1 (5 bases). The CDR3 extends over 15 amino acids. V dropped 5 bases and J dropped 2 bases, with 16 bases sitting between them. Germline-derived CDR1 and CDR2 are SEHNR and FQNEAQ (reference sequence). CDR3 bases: TGTGCCAGCAGCCCCTCGATATCAGGGACCTACGAGCAGTACTTC. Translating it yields CASSPSISGTYEQYF.